This TCR beta chain was identified in a study of regulatory T cells in long-lasting Graves disease. Findings and caveats of the study: There were preferences for TRBV28, TRBJ1-2 and TRBJ2-5 in persistent disease.

According to the study, TCR beta libraries were built with iRepertoire HTBI primers and CDR3-region Arm-PCR. One entry per CDR3 protein, called by TCRdb with MiXCR from the multiplex PCR reads. The repertoire includes fewer than 550,000 distinct CDR3 sequences, around 17% of them detected once, and about a quarter sits in the top ten. Time point in this sample: newly diagnosed GD, antithyroid drugs for less than 3 months. From PBMCs, RNA was extracted and then used to make the TCR library. Patients met American Thyroid Association criteria for Graves' disease. V was clipped by 7 bases and J by 8 bases, with 11 bases between them. The CDR3 is made up of 12 amino acids. CDR1 is MDHEN, CDR2 SYDVKM, per germline. This clonotype was seen many times. As yet, its antigen is unknown. These same data were also listed under a study on T cells in Graves' hyperthyroidism and ophthalmopathy. From that paper: Stable hyperthyroidism was separated from ophthalmopathy by a model based on 13 V-J features. The model foresaw ophthalmopathy a median 6.5 months prior to onset.

The rearrangement uses TRBV28 and TRBJ2-2; D remains ambiguous. The sequences come from peripheral blood mononuclear cells (PBMCs), collected at new diagnosis, from a patient treated with antithyroid drugs. The sequence derives from a woman aged 18-35 years with Graves disease. The DNA for the CDR3 is TGTGCCAGCAAGAAACTTGCGGGGGAGCTGTTTTTT. It translates to CASKKLAGELFF.